Listed here is a single T cell receptor beta chain. The sample belongs to a study of T-cell memory formation after mild COVID-19. From 5'RACE with constant-segment primers came TCR alpha and TCR beta cDNA libraries that carried sample barcodes and UMIs. TCRdb ran MiXCR on the 5' RACE reads and lists one entry per CDR3 protein. The data hold a few hundred thousand distinct CDR3 sequences, with about 23% observed a single time. The CDR3 runs to 12 residues. Sequencing was performed on PBMCs or a T cell subset sorted from them (not recorded which). This sequence originates from an adult woman who had mild COVID-19 (a few samples of this study predate the infection). Cell type and time point are not known. The chain links TRBV21-1 to TRBJ2-2; the table's D call, TRBD2, was not checked against the DNA. TRBV21-1 has pseudogene status. The CDR3 nucleotides are TGTGCCAGCAGCAAGGAGGCCGGGGAGCTGTTTTTT. Its protein is CASSKEAGELFF.